These 22 T cell receptor beta chains share one sample of origin, sequenced in a study of shared clonotypes between healthy human individuals. The assay was immunoSEQ multiplex PCR, and TCRdb's table has in-frame clones only and misses some. The sample holds around 2.1 million clones; approximately 94% are singletons and the top ten take more than 1.5%. CD8 cells classed as naive were CD45RO-negative and positively selected for CCR7, excluding terminally differentiated effector memory CD45RA+ cells. The sequencing sample was made of naive CD8+ T cells from PBMCs. Receptors were obtained from a man in his late teens or twenties in good health. Some clones in this sample may be carry-over from other donors' samples.

The chain combines TRBV4-3 with TRBJ2-5, with 8 bases that match TRBD1. The V gene's germline CDR1 is LGHNA and CDR2 YSLEER. The CDR3 totals 15 residues. V dropped 4 bases and J dropped 4; count of bases not matched to a gene: 8. The CDR3 here is CASSRRQGMRETQYF. The CDR3 coding sequence is TGCGCCAGCAGCCGTAGACAGGGGATGCGAGAGACCCAGTACTTC.

A single count supports this clone. V gene TRBV5-5 combines with J gene TRBJ1-1, with D unresolved. In germline, CDR1 is SGHKS, CDR2 YYEKEE (reference sequence). The CDR3 runs 14 residues. Deletions cut 4 bases from V and 6 bases from J, with 16 bases between. The CDR3 coding sequence is TGTGCCAGCAGCCCGGCTCGGCCGCGCGCTGAAGCTTTCTTT. It specifies CASSPARPRAEAFF.

V and J are TRBV9 and TRBJ2-5; D is possibly TRBD2 (6 bases). Germline CDR1 reads SGDLS; CDR2 reads YYNGEE. The CDR3 covers 15 residues. The V and J ends lost 0 bases and 3 bases respectively, with 12 bases between them. The CDR3 reads CASSVVGGVKETQYF. The CDR3 region has the DNA TGTGCCAGCAGCGTAGTAGGCGGGGTGAAAGAGACCCAGTACTTC.

The chain combines TRBV29-1 with TRBJ2-5, with TRBD2 identical over 9 bases. The J call is in doubt because the DNA end fits TRBJ2-7 better. Germline V CDR1 and CDR2: SQVTM, ANQGSEA. The CDR3 sequence is 15 residues long. The CDR3 DNA follows: TGCAGCGTTAGAGGGGCGGGAGGGCCTTCCGACGAGCAGTACTTC. It specifies CSVRGAGGPSDEQYF.

This clone appeared once. The chain couples TRBV14 to TRBJ2-1, with a tentative D call TRBD1 (5 bases). The V gene lost 1 base and the J gene lost 6 bases, with 10 bases spanning the gap. The CDR3 runs 14 residues. Germline V gene lookup returns CDR1 SGHDN and CDR2 FVKESK. The CDR3 loop is CASSQAARVNEQFF. DNA for the CDR3: TGTGCCAGCAGCCAAGCGGCCAGGGTCAATGAGCAGTTCTTC. Full variable domain (rest looked up from reference TRBV14 and TRBJ2-1): EAGVTQFPSHSVIEKGQTVTLRCDPISGHDNLYWYRRVMGKEIKFLLHFVKESKQDESGMPNNRFLAERTGGTYSTLKVQPAELEDSGVYFCASSQAARVNEQFFGPGTRLTVL.

The genes are TRBV28 and TRBJ2-5; 8 bases agree with TRBD1. The CDR3 runs 18 residues. Trimming cost V 2 bases and J 1 base; bases outside gene matches: 12. Germline V gives CDR1 MDHEN, CDR2 SYDVKM. The CDR3 coding sequence is TGTGCCAGCAGTTTAACACAGGGACAGGACAATTCCCAAGAGACCCAGTACTTC. Its protein product is CASSLTQGQDNSQETQYF.

The chain carries TRBV5-1 and TRBJ2-7, with a possible D match to TRBD1 (5 bases). Germline V CDR1 and CDR2: SGHRS, YFSETQ. The CDR3 length is 12 residues. The V end lost 3 bases, the J end lost 7 bases, and 11 bases lay between the germline ends. The CDR3 region has the DNA TGCGCCAGCAGCTGGGCAGGGTTTGAGCAGTACTTC. It encodes CASSWAGFEQYF.

V gene TRBV7-5 combines with J gene TRBJ2-7; no check of the table's D call, TRBD2, against the DNA was made. TRBV7-5 is shown as a pseudogene. The CDR3 covers 14 residues. CDR3 sequence: CARSLGLLSYEQYF. In nucleotides, the CDR3 is TGTGCCAGAAGCTTGGGACTACTTTCCTACGAGCAGTACTTC.

The chain recombines TRBV7-6 with TRBJ2-7; either TRBD1 or TRBD2 may supply D (5 bases each). Germline lookup yields CDR1 SGHVS and CDR2 FNYEAQ. This CDR3 comprises 12 residues. Trimming took 3 bases from V and 7 from J, leaving 10 bases between them. The CDR3 spells CASSFWGKEQYF. CDR3 in DNA: TGTGCCAGCAGCTTTTGGGGGAAGGAGCAGTACTTC.

The CDR3 DNA reads TGCGCCAGCAGCCAAGATGGGCTAGCGGGCCCCAATGAGCAGTTCTTC. Amino acid sequence: CASSQDGLAGPNEQFF. J is TRBJ2-1 and V is TRBV4-1, with TRBD2 matching over 8 bases. CDR3 size: 16 residues. Germline V lookup: CDR1 MGHRA, CDR2 YSYEKL. After removal of 0 bases from V and 6 bases from J, the junction contained 7 bases not matched to a gene.

The V gene is TRBV19, the J gene TRBJ2-7, with 10 positions matching TRBD2. This CDR3 contains 14 residues. With 5 bases clipped from V and 4 bases from J, the junction kept 5 bases outside the gene matches. The germline V gene has CDR1 LNHDA and CDR2 SQIVND (reference sequence). The CDR3 sequence: CASSPSGSWYEQYF. The CDR3 DNA sequence: TGTGCCAGTAGTCCTAGCGGGAGTTGGTACGAGCAGTACTTC.

CDR3 in DNA: TGTGCCAGCAGTTGGGGGTTGGGACGTGGAGAGACCCAGTACTTC. This encodes CASSWGLGRGETQYF. J is TRBJ2-5 and V is TRBV7-9, with D perhaps matching TRBD1 or TRBD2 (5 bases each). There are 15 residues in the CDR3. Trimming shortened V by 6 bases and J by 4 bases, and 18 bases separated the two germline ends. Germline loops: CDR1 SEHNR, CDR2 FQNEAQ (reference sequence).

The chain recombines TRBV27 with TRBJ1-5; a possible D gene is TRBD1 (5 bases). Germline assignment: CDR1 MNHEY and CDR2 SMNVEV (reference sequence). Deletions cut 5 bases from V and 0 bases from J, with 17 bases between. This CDR3 has 17 amino acids. CDR3 amino acids: CASSTYPPDSSNQPQHF. CDR3 nucleotide sequence: TGTGCCAGCAGTACATACCCCCCCGACAGTAGCAATCAGCCCCAGCATTTT.

Points on this clone: Other DNA sequences in this sample translate to the same CDR3. V is TRBV4-3 and J is TRBJ2-7, with 7 nucleotides matching TRBD2. There are 16 residues in the CDR3. Germline loops: CDR1 LGHNA, CDR2 YSLEER. Germline trimming cut 0 bases from V and 0 bases from J; bases unmatched to any gene: 5. The CDR3 loop is CASSQDGPGGSYEQYF. The CDR3 region has the DNA TGCGCCAGCAGCCAAGACGGTCCGGGGGGCTCCTACGAGCAGTACTTC.

This sequence joins TRBV9 and TRBJ2-3; D remains unclear. The V end lost 2 bases, the J end lost 0 bases, and 13 bases lay between the germline ends. This CDR3 has 16 residues. Germline V CDR1 and CDR2: SGDLS, YYNGEE. CDR3 sequence reads: CASSVKTATSTDTQYF. CDR3 nucleotide sequence: TGTGCCAGCAGCGTGAAAACGGCTACTAGCACAGATACGCAGTATTTT.

V gene TRBV7-9 combines with J gene TRBJ2-1, with D maybe TRBD2 (8 bases). Germline V CDR1 and CDR2: SEHNR, FQNEAQ (reference sequence). With 7 bases removed from V and 10 bases from J, the gap between germline ends came to 29 bases. This CDR3 region has 17 residues. CDR3 nucleotides: TGTGCCAGCACGCCACGGGACAGATTAGCGGGGCAGAGAGAGCAGTTCTTC. As protein: CASTPRDRLAGQREQFF.

This chain connects TRBV4-2 to TRBJ1-5; possibly TRBD1 for D (5 bases). The CDR3 consists of 15 residues. Germline CDR1 and CDR2: LGHNA and YNFKEQ. V dropped 1 base and J dropped 2 bases, with 9 bases sitting between them. In DNA, the CDR3 is TGTGCCAGCAGCCAAGGGGCGGGGGGCAATCAGCCCCAGCATTTT. This translates into CASSQGAGGNQPQHF.

V gene TRBV27 combines with J gene TRBJ2-1, with TRBD2 matching 13 bases. This CDR3 contains 18 residues. Germline V lookup: CDR1 MNHEY, CDR2 SMNVEV (reference sequence). Germline trimming cut 7 bases from V and 4 bases from J; bases unmatched to any gene: 13. The CDR3: CASTILLAGGPSYNEQFF. CDR3 in DNA: TGTGCCAGCACTATATTACTAGCGGGAGGGCCGTCGTACAATGAGCAGTTCTTC.

This chain links TRBV5-4 with TRBJ2-3; unclear D gene. Germline V gives CDR1 SGHNT, CDR2 YYREEE (reference sequence). V gave up 0 bases and J gave up 2 bases, with 7 bases separating them. This CDR3 comprises 14 residues. In DNA form, the CDR3 reads TGTGCCAGCAGCTTGGAGGAATTCACAGATACGCAGTATTTT. Translation gives CASSLEEFTDTQYF.

This chain links TRBV9 with TRBJ2-1; 9 bases agree with TRBD2. The CDR3 sequence is 15 residues long. Germline V gene lookup returns CDR1 SGDLS and CDR2 YYNGEE. The V and J ends lost 6 bases and 8 bases, in that order; junction bases with no gene match: 12. This CDR3 is CASTPYSGSIYEQFF. CDR3 DNA sequence: TGTGCCAGCACCCCTTATAGCGGGAGTATCTATGAGCAGTTCTTC.

The chain uses TRBV19 and TRBJ1-5; no clear D. The CDR3 covers 13 residues. V shed 2 bases and J shed 7 bases, with 9 bases lying between them. Germline CDR1 LNHDA, CDR2 SQIVND (reference sequence). For the CDR3, the DNA is TGTGCCAGTAGTATACAGCCACGGCAGCCCCAGCATTTT. Its protein is CASSIQPRQPQHF.

V is TRBV27 and J is TRBJ2-2; 9 positions match TRBD2. The CDR3 extends over 16 amino acids. With 2 bases clipped from V and 10 bases from J, the junction kept 11 bases outside the gene matches. CDR1 and CDR2 (germline): MNHEY, SMNVEV (reference sequence). The CDR3 DNA reads TGTGCCAGCAGTTTAGTCAGGGTAGCGGGAGTCATGGAGCTGTTTTTT. Its translation: CASSLVRVAGVMELFF.